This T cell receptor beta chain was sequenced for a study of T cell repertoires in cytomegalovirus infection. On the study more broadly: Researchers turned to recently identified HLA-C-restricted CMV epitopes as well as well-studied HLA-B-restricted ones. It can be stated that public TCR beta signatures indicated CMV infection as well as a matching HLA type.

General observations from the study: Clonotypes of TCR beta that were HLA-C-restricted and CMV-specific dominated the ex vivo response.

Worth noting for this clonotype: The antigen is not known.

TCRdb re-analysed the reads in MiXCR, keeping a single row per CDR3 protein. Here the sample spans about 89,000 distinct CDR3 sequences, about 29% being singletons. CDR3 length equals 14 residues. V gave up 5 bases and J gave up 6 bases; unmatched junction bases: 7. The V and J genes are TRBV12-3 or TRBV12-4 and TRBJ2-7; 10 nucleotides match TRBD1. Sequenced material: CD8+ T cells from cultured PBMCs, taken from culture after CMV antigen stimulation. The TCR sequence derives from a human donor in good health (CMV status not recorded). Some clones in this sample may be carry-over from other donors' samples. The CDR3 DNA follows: TGTGCCAGCAGTCCTCAGGGACAGGGGTCCGAGCAGTACTTC. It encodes CASSPQGQGSEQYF.